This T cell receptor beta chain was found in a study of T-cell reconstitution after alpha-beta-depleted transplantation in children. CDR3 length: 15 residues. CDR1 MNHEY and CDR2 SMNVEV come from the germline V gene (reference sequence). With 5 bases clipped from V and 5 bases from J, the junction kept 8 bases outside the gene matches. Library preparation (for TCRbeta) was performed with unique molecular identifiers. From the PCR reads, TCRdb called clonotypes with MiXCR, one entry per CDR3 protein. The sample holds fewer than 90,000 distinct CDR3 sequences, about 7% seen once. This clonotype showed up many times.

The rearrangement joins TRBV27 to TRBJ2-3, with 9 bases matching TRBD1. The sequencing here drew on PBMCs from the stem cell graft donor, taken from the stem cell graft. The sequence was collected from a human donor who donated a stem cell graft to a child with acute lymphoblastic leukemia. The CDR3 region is CASSNRDRAGDTQYF. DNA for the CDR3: TGTGCCAGCAGTAACCGGGACAGGGCCGGAGATACGCAGTATTTT.